These 17 T cell receptor beta chains were sequenced from one sample in a study of monozygotic twins with cystic fibrosis. The table came from immunoSEQ multiplex PCR; TCRdb's copy has only in-frame clones and leaves some out. The data show some 32,000 clones, just over 95% seen once. The specimen sequenced was blood. The receptors here all came from a girl aged 2 to 10 with cystic fibrosis.

The CDR3 nucleotides are TGTGCCAGTAGTATAGATGGGGGTTGGACTGAAGCTTTCTTT. This encodes CASSIDGGWTEAFF. The chain combines TRBV19 with TRBJ1-1; D is perhaps TRBD1 (5 bases). V was pared by 0 bases and J by 5 bases, with 10 bases between. Germline V gene lookup returns CDR1 LNHDA and CDR2 SQIVND (reference sequence). This CDR3 region has 14 residues.

The chain has TRBV4-1 and TRBJ2-2; 8 bases are a match to TRBD2. The CDR3 covers 18 residues. The V gene end was trimmed by 5 bases and the J gene end by 1 base; junction bases not matched to a gene: 12. Germline lookup yields CDR1 MGHRA and CDR2 YSYEKL. CDR3 amino acids: CASSVRAAGEGNTGELFF. The CDR3 nucleotides are TGCGCCAGCAGCGTCCGGGCAGCGGGAGAGGGGAACACCGGGGAGCTGTTTTTT.

This clone was counted only a few times. The chain recombines TRBV30 with TRBJ2-7, with D hard to call. Deletions cut 4 bases from V and 3 bases from J, with 1 base between. The CDR3 sequence is 9 residues long. From germline, CDR1 is GTSNPN and CDR2 SVGIG (reference sequence). The CDR3 bases are TGTGCCTGGAACTACGAGCAGTACTTC. Protein: CAWNYEQYF.

The rearrangement uses TRBV4-2 and TRBJ2-5; 8 bases agree with TRBD2. Trimming cost V 4 bases and J 7 bases; bases outside gene matches: 8. CDR3 size: 14 residues. Germline V CDR1 and CDR2: LGHNA, YNFKEQ. The CDR3 region is CASSLTTSEGTQYF. The CDR3 DNA follows: TGTGCCAGCAGCCTGACGACTAGCGAAGGGACCCAGTACTTC.

The chain links TRBV6-1 to TRBJ2-5, with TRBD1 matching over 11 bases. Germline values: CDR1 MNHNS, CDR2 SASEGT. The CDR3 contains 15 residues. Losses at the gene ends were 5 bases for V and 7 bases for J; bases not matched to a gene: 9. CDR3 sequence reads: CASSRTGGYEMTQYF. The CDR3 DNA sequence: TGTGCCAGCAGTAGGACAGGGGGCTATGAGATGACCCAGTACTTC.

This sequence joins TRBV6-1 and TRBJ2-7, with 8 bases aligning to TRBD1. The CDR3 has 16 amino acids. Germline V gene lookup returns CDR1 MNHNS and CDR2 SASEGT. V trimming: 3 bases; J trimming: 7 bases; junction bases outside the gene matches: 14. CDR3 DNA: TGTGCCAGCAGTGAGTTTAGTTGGGGACAGGCTAAAGAGCAGTACTTC. Translated, it gives CASSEFSWGQAKEQYF.

The chain has TRBV21-1 and TRBJ2-7. TRBV21-1 constitutes a pseudogene. The CDR3 spans 18 residues. Written as DNA, the CDR3 is TGTGCCAGCAGCAAAAAAGGGGAAGCGGAGAAGAGCTCCTACGAGCAGTACTTC. Its protein product is CASSKKGEAEKSSYEQYF.

This rearrangement joins TRBV7-2 to TRBJ2-7; unclear D gene. Deletions cut 1 base from V and 1 base from J, with 5 bases between. The CDR3 totals 13 residues. CDR1 and CDR2 (germline): SGHTA, FQGNSA. CDR3 sequence (DNA): TGTGCCAGCAGCTTAGTACAGTCCTACGAGCAGTACTTC. It translates to CASSLVQSYEQYF.

The rearrangement links TRBV14 to TRBJ2-7; TRBD2 matches at 9 bases. CDR1 is SGHDN, CDR2 FVKESK, per germline. V dropped 0 bases and J dropped 2; count of bases not matched to a gene: 5. The CDR3 covers 16 residues. The CDR3 spells CASSQDGPSGTYEQYF. Written as DNA, the CDR3 is TGTGCCAGCAGCCAAGATGGGCCTAGCGGGACCTACGAGCAGTACTTC.

J is TRBJ1-3 and V is TRBV15; D is ambiguous. Germline assignment: CDR1 LNHNV and CDR2 YYDKDF (reference sequence). V lost 1 base to trimming and J lost 4 bases, with 5 bases between them. This CDR3 has 13 residues. This chain's CDR3 is CATSRGNGNTIYF. DNA for the CDR3: TGTGCCACCAGCAGAGGGAACGGAAACACCATATATTTT.

This chain links TRBV2 with TRBJ2-1, with TRBD1 matching 10 bases. The CDR3 is 14 amino acids. Germline CDR1 SNHLY, CDR2 FYNNEI. The V gene end was trimmed by 4 bases and the J gene end by 5 bases; junction bases not matched to a gene: 2. The chain's CDR3 is CASSGGTGDNEQFF. The CDR3 DNA reads TGTGCCAGCAGTGGTGGGACAGGGGACAATGAGCAGTTCTTC. Full variable domain (missing parts from reference TRBV2 and TRBJ2-1): EPEVTQTPSHQVTQMGQEVILRCVPISNHLYFYWYRQILGQKVEFLVSFYNNEISEKSEIFDDQFSVERPDGSNFTLKIRSTKLEDSAMYFCASSGGTGDNEQFFGPGTRLTVL.

This rearrangement joins TRBV5-4 to TRBJ2-3; D is possibly TRBD1 (5 bases). This CDR3 is 15 amino acids long. Looked up from germline, CDR1 is SGHNT and CDR2 is YYREEE (reference sequence). Deletions cut 4 bases from V and 4 bases from J, with 16 bases between. The CDR3 DNA follows: TGTGCCAGCAGCGACGACGGGCCCAGGGCAGATACGCAGTATTTT. Its translation is CASSDDGPRADTQYF. Full variable domain (rest looked up from reference TRBV5-4 and TRBJ2-3): ETGVTQSPTHLIKTRGQQVTLRCSSQSGHNTVSWYQQALGQGPQFIFQYYREEENGRGNFPPRFSGLQFPNYSSELNVNALELDDSALYLCASSDDGPRADTQYFGPGTRLTVL.

The chain couples TRBV29-1 to TRBJ1-1; 7 nucleotides line up with TRBD1. This CDR3 comprises 14 residues. The ends lost 3 bases at V and 5 bases at J; junction bases unmatched: 9. Germline V gene lookup returns CDR1 SQVTM and CDR2 ANQGSEA. This CDR3 is CSVDPRQGGTEAFF. CDR3 DNA sequence: TGCAGCGTTGACCCAAGACAGGGCGGTACTGAAGCTTTCTTT.

V and J are TRBV27 and TRBJ2-3; D unresolved. The CDR3 extends over 14 amino acids. V was clipped by 8 bases and J by 3 bases, with 15 bases between them. Per germline, CDR1 MNHEY and CDR2 SMNVEV (reference sequence). CDR3 coding DNA: TGTGCCAGCGGGCCTCGGCGCAATACAGATACGCAGTATTTT. It specifies CASGPRRNTDTQYF.

The chain uses TRBV11-1 and TRBJ2-7; the match to TRBD1 covers 7 bases. CDR1 is SGHAT and CDR2 is FQDESV in the germline V gene (reference sequence). This CDR3 is 14 amino acids long. J gave up 2 bases and V 5 bases, and 6 bases lay outside the gene matches. The CDR3 region has the DNA TGTGCCAGCAGCCCTCGGGACAGAGCCTACGAGCAGTACTTC. Protein: CASSPRDRAYEQYF. Combining the CDR3 with reference TRBV11-1 and TRBJ2-7 gives the whole variable domain EAEVAQSPRYKITEKSQAVAFWCDPISGHATLYWYRQILGQGPELLVQFQDESVVDDSQLPKDRFSAERLKGVDSTLKIQPAELGDSAMYLCASSPRDRAYEQYFGPGTRLTVT.

The V and J genes are TRBV11-3 and TRBJ2-7, with a tentative D call TRBD2 (6 bases). Germline CDR1 is SGHNT and CDR2 is YENEEA. Trimming left V 4 bases short and J 8 bases short, with 15 bases between. This CDR3 contains 13 residues. The CDR3 loop reads CASSSGRDGKQYF. Written as DNA, the CDR3 is TGTGCCAGCAGCTCCGGGCGGGACGGTAAGCAGTACTTC. The variable domain in full, completed from reference TRBV11-3 and TRBJ2-7, reads EAGVVQSPRYKIIEKKQPVAFWCNPISGHNTLYWYLQNLGQGPELLIRYENEEAVDDSQLPKDRFSAERLKGVDSTLKIQPAELGDSAVYLCASSSGRDGKQYFGPGTRLTVT.

The V and J genes are TRBV14 and TRBJ2-1; 7 bases align to TRBD2. The CDR3 totals 15 residues. Germline loops: CDR1 SGHDN, CDR2 FVKESK. The ends lost 0 bases at V and 9 bases at J; junction bases unmatched: 8. CDR3 amino acids: CASSQDAGGSFEQFF. The CDR3 nucleotides read TGTGCCAGCAGCCAAGATGCAGGCGGGAGCTTTGAGCAGTTCTTC. The full variable domain, rest sourced from reference TRBV14 and TRBJ2-1, is EAGVTQFPSHSVIEKGQTVTLRCDPISGHDNLYWYRRVMGKEIKFLLHFVKESKQDESGMPNNRFLAERTGGTYSTLKVQPAELEDSGVYFCASSQDAGGSFEQFFGPGTRLTVL.